This T cell receptor (beta chain) was sequenced in a study of PD-L1 blockade in urothelial cancer. Study-level background: The researchers analyzed blood 3 weeks (second dose) and 6 weeks after treatment start. Median blood clonality was approximately 0.08, with 75,000 to 100,000 unique TCRs.

The CDR3 spans 14 residues. With 3 bases clipped from V and 0 bases from J, the junction kept 1 base outside the gene matches. CDR1 and CDR2 (germline): SGHDT, YYEEEE. In each PCR, synthetic TCR analog templates were spiked in. Here immunoSEQ multiplex PCR was the method, and the copy in TCRdb shows in-frame clones only, minus some. The sample lists 50,000 or so clones, roughly 86% occurring once. Time point in this sample: pretreatment peripheral blood. The specimen comprised PBMCs, sampled around atezolizumab (anti-PD-L1) treatment. This clonotype was sampled from a man aged 60 to 69 with urothelial cancer. The gene calls are TRBV5-6 and TRBJ2-7; 9 bases line up with TRBD1. The CDR3 DNA reads as TGTGCCAGCAGCTGGGGACAGGGCTCCTACGAGCAGTACTTC. As protein: CASSWGQGSYEQYF.